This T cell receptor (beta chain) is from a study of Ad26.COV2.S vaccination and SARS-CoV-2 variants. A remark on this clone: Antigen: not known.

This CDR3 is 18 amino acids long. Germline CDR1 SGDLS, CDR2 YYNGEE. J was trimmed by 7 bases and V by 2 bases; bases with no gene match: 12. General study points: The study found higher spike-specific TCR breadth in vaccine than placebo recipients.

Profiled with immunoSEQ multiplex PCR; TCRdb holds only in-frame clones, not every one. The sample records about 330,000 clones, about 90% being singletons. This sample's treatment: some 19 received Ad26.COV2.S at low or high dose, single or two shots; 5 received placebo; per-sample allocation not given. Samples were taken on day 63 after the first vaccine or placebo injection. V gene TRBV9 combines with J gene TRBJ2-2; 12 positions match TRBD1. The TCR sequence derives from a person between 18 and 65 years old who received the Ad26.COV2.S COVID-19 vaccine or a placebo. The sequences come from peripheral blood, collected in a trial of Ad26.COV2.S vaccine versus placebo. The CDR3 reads CASSVPGQGAFEDGELFF. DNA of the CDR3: TGTGCCAGCAGCGTGCCGGGACAGGGGGCATTCGAAGACGGGGAGCTGTTTTTT.